This T cell receptor (beta chain) is from a study of T cells in Graves' hyperthyroidism and ophthalmopathy. General study findings and limits: Most clonotypes expanded in the thyroid (above 0.001) were also present in blood.

TCR beta CDR3 sequences were amplified from RNA transcripts. A set of HTBI primers served as the primers for a first-round RT-PCR of the TCR CDR3. Each CDR3 protein gets one entry after TCRdb re-called the multiplex PCR reads with MiXCR. Here the sample spans roughly 350,000 distinct CDR3 sequences, roughly 14% being singletons. There are many counts of this clonotype. The antigen is unknown. The CDR3 length is 19 residues. V was clipped by 1 base and J by 6 bases, with 25 bases between them. Germline V gene lookup returns CDR1 MNHEY and CDR2 SMNVEV (reference sequence). PBMCs came from about 10 ml fresh peripheral blood.

The sequencing input was blood. The TCR was taken from a woman aged 25 to 39 with Graves' ophthalmopathy. This chain links TRBV27 with TRBJ2-1, with D perhaps matching TRBD2 (6 bases). Here the CDR3 DNA reads TGTGCCAGCAGTTTATTTCAGGTTGCTCTGGGGGGTACGTTCAATGAGCAGTTCTTC. Protein product: CASSLFQVALGGTFNEQFF.